The following is a T cell receptor (beta chain) sequence with its context. The CDR3 is 15 amino acids. V shed 4 bases and J 0 bases; nucleotides not matched to a gene: 5. Germline values: CDR1 SGHTA, CDR2 FQGNSA. The data were taken from a study of blood T cell repertoires in COVID-19. The assay was immunoSEQ multiplex PCR, and TCRdb's table has in-frame clones only and misses some. The sample holds some 300,000 clones; approximately 88% are singletons and the top ten take about 1%. This TCR was recovered from a young woman who had recovered from COVID-19. V gene TRBV7-2 combines with J gene TRBJ2-7; 8 bases agree with TRBD2. Input material: PBMCs or T cells enriched from blood (not recorded which). DNA for the CDR3: TGTGCCAGCAGCTGGACGGGGGGGAGCTCCTACGAGCAGTACTTC. Translated: CASSWTGGSSYEQYF.